This T cell receptor (beta chain) is drawn from a study of T cell repertoires in cytomegalovirus infection. Study-wide context: Matching HLA type, along with CMV infection, was indicated by public TCR beta signatures. Findings and caveats of the study: Individuals carrying CMV plus the relevant HLA were identified by cumulative frequency of public TCR beta families. The ex vivo response was dominated by HLA-C-restricted CMV-specific TCR beta clonotypes.

Germline lookup yields CDR1 SNHLY and CDR2 FYNNEI. V lost 6 bases and J 8 bases, leaving 17 bases between the germline ends. The CDR3 length is 14 residues. This clonotype has more than one count but fewer than ten. No antigen is known for it. A single record per CDR3 protein comes from TCRdb applying MiXCR to the reads. The repertoire holds 600,000 to 800,000 distinct CDR3 sequences, less than 25% seen once, with 6.5% to 10% in the top ten. The rearrangement links TRBV2 to TRBJ2-1; perhaps TRBD2 as D (6 bases). Input material: CD8+ T cells from PBMCs. The sequence derives from a human donor in good health (CMV status not recorded). Some clones in this sample may be carry-over from other donors' samples. The CDR3 spells CASSPGLPVDEQFF. The CDR3 DNA is TGTGCCAGCAGCCCCGGACTACCTGTCGATGAGCAGTTCTTC.